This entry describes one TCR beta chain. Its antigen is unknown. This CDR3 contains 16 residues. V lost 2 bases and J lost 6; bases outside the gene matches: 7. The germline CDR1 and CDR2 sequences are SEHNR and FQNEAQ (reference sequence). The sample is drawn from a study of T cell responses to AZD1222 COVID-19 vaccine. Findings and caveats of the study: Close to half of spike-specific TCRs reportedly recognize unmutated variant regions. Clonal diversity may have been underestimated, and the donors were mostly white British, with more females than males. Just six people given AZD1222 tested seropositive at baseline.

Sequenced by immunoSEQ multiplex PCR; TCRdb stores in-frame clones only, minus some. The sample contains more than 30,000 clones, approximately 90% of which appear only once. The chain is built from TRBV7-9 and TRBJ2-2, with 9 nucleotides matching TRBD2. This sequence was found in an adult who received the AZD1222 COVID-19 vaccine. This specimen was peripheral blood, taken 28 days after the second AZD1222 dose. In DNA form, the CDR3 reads TGTGCCAGCAGCTTAAGTAACCTAGCGGGGTCCGGGGAGCTGTTTTTT. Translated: CASSLSNLAGSGELFF.